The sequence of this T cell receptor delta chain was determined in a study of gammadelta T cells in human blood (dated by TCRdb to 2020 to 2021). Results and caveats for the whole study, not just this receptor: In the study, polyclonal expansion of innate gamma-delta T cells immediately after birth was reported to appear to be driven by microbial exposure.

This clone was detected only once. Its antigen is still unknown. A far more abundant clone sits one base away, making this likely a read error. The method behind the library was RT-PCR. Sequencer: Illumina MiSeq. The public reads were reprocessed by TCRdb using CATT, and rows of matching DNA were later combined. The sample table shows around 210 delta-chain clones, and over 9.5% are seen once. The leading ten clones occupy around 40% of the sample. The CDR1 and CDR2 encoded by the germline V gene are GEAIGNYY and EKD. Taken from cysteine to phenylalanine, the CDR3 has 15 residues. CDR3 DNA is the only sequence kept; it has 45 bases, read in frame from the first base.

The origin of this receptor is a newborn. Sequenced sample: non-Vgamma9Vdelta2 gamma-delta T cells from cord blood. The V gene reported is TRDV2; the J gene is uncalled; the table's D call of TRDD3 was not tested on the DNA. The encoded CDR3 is CACDTGGLYTDKRIF. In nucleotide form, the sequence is TGTGCCTGTGACACCGGGGGCTTATACACCGATAAACGCATCTTT.